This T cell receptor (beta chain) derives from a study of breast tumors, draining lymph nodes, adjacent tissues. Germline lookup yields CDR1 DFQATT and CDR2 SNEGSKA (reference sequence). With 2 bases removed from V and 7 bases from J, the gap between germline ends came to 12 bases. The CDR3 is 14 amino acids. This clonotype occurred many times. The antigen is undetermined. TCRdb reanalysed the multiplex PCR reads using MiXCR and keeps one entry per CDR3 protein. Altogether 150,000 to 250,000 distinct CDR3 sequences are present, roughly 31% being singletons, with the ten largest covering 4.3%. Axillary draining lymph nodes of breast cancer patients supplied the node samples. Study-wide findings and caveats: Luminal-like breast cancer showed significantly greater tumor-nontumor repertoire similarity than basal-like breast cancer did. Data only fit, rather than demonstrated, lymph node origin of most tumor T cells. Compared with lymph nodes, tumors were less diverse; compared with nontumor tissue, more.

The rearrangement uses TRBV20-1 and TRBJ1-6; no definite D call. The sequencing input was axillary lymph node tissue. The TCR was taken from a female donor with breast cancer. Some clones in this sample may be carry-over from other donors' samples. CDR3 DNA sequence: TGCAGTGCTAGAACAGTCAGTCAAAATTCACCCCTCCACTTT. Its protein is CSARTVSQNSPLHF.